A single sample is the source of the 29 T cell receptor beta chains below, sequenced in a study of cytomegalovirus exposure and HLA in healthy donors. The PCR contained 60 Vbeta and 13 Jbeta primers. Here immunoSEQ multiplex PCR was the method, and the copy in TCRdb shows in-frame clones only, minus some. The data contain around 130,000 clones, 70% to 85% of them singletons. The sequenced material came from PBMCs. Source of these receptors: a man in his forties or fifties in good health and CMV-seronegative.

The chain couples TRBV19 to TRBJ1-6, with D unresolved. V was trimmed by 3 bases and J by 7 bases, leaving 7 bases between them. Germline CDR1 and CDR2: LNHDA and SQIVND (reference sequence). The length of the CDR3 is 13 residues. The DNA of the CDR3 is TGTGCCAGTAGTATTGGCGGGAATTCACCCCTCCACTTT. Its protein product is CASSIGGNSPLHF.

This sequence joins TRBV2 and TRBJ2-6; 9 nucleotides align to TRBD1. CDR1 is SNHLY, CDR2 FYNNEI, per germline. This CDR3 comprises 15 residues. V lost 9 bases and J lost 0; bases outside the gene matches: 3. The DNA for the CDR3 is TGTGCCAGGGAGGGACAGGGCTCTGGGGCCAACGTCCTGACTTTC. It codes for CAREGQGSGANVLTF.

The chain joins TRBV6-1 to TRBJ1-5; 7 bases are a match to TRBD1. Trimming cost V 1 base and J 2 bases; bases outside gene matches: 8. The CDR3 runs 17 residues. Germline V gene lookup returns CDR1 MNHNS and CDR2 SASEGT. CDR3 protein: CASSEVGTAWGNQPQHF. The DNA of the CDR3 is TGTGCCAGCAGTGAAGTGGGGACAGCTTGGGGCAATCAGCCCCAGCATTTT.

This sequence joins TRBV7-9 and TRBJ2-2; perhaps TRBD2 as D (5 bases). Germline CDR1 reads SEHNR; CDR2 reads FQNEAQ (reference sequence). This CDR3 contains 16 residues. Trimming removed 4 bases at V and 3 bases at J, with 15 bases between. CDR3 amino acids: CASSSVWTGDTGELFF. In nucleotides, the CDR3 is TGTGCCAGCAGCTCAGTTTGGACTGGCGACACCGGGGAGCTGTTTTTT.

The V call is TRBV19, the J call TRBJ2-3, with D hard to call. The CDR3 runs to 13 residues. Germline CDR1 reads LNHDA; CDR2 reads SQIVND (reference sequence). Trimming pared 3 bases from V and 2 bases from J, leaving 6 bases between. This CDR3 reads CASSILYTDTQYF. CDR3 bases: TGTGCCAGTAGTATCCTCTACACAGATACGCAGTATTTT.

The V and J genes are TRBV6-1 and TRBJ1-2; D gene unclear. The germline V gene has CDR1 MNHNS and CDR2 SASEGT. The CDR3 extends over 14 amino acids. The V and J ends lost 6 bases and 4 bases respectively, with 15 bases between them. The CDR3 is CASRPIGFRYGYTF. The CDR3 DNA follows: TGTGCCAGCAGACCGATCGGGTTCCGCTATGGCTACACCTTC.

The gene calls are TRBV11-3 and TRBJ2-2; 10 nucleotides align to TRBD1. This CDR3 is built from 16 residues. Germline assignment: CDR1 SGHNT and CDR2 YENEEA. With V trimmed by 5 bases and J by 3 bases, 6 bases remained unmatched. CDR3 DNA sequence: TGTGCCAGCAGCCCGTGGGGGACAGGGGACACCGGGGAGCTGTTTTTT. Its protein is CASSPWGTGDTGELFF.

This sequence joins TRBV5-4 and TRBJ2-5; D ambiguous. There are 15 residues in the CDR3. Trimming cost V 0 bases and J 0 bases, with 9 bases left between them. Germline loops: CDR1 SGHNT, CDR2 YYREEE (reference sequence). The CDR3 sequence is CASSLVVADQETQYF. CDR3 sequence (DNA): TGTGCCAGCAGCTTGGTTGTGGCAGACCAAGAGACCCAGTACTTC.

V is TRBV2 and J is TRBJ2-2, with 7 bases identical to TRBD2. J lost 3 bases, V lost 6 bases, and 7 bases had no gene match. CDR1 is SNHLY and CDR2 is FYNNEI in the germline V gene. This CDR3 contains 15 residues. CDR3 in DNA: TGTGCCAGCAGCGGGGAGGGCTCCTACACCGGGGAGCTGTTTTTT. Its protein product is CASSGEGSYTGELFF.

The gene calls are TRBV6-1 and TRBJ2-7; D possibly corresponds to TRBD1 (5 bases). This CDR3 has 14 residues. The germline gives CDR1 MNHNS, CDR2 SASEGT. The V and J ends lost 2 bases and 2 bases respectively, with 10 bases between them. CDR3 in DNA: TGTGCCAGCAGTGAATATCCAGGGCCCTACGAGCAGTACTTC. It translates to CASSEYPGPYEQYF.

In regard to this clone: A read error may produce the germline difference seen at one junction end. The chain links TRBV7-9 to TRBJ2-7; 10 bases map to TRBD1. The CDR3 extends over 15 amino acids. The germline CDR1 and CDR2 sequences are SEHNR and FQNEAQ (reference sequence). Here the CDR3 reads CSSSLGQGIPYEQYF. CDR3 in DNA: TGTTCCAGCAGCTTGGGACAGGGGATTCCCTACGAGCAGTACTTC.

The chain recombines TRBV10-1 with TRBJ2-5, with unresolved D. In germline, CDR1 is WNHNN, CDR2 SYGVQD (reference sequence). This CDR3 has 16 amino acids. V gave up 6 bases and J gave up 1 base, with 18 bases separating them. The CDR3: CASSEYRTDGQETQYF. The CDR3 DNA is TGCGCCAGCAGCGAATATAGAACAGACGGCCAAGAGACCCAGTACTTC.

This clone showed up just once. The CDR3 region has the DNA TGTGCCAGCTCACCACCGGTCAGGGGGCATGGCTACACCTTC. This sequence encodes CASSPPVRGHGYTF. The chain recombines TRBV18 with TRBJ1-2; TRBD1 aligns across 8 bases. This CDR3 comprises 14 residues. V lost 0 bases, J lost 6 bases, and 3 bases stayed unmatched. CDR1 and CDR2 (germline): KGHSH, LQKENI.

In this sample, this clone turned up once. This sequence joins TRBV30 and TRBJ2-1; 7 bases agree with TRBD2. V shed 2 bases, J shed 15 bases, and the junction held 13 bases outside the gene matches. This CDR3 has 13 residues. Germline V gives CDR1 GTSNPN, CDR2 SVGIG (reference sequence). The CDR3 coding sequence is TGTGCCTGGAGTCGACTCCGGGGTGGCGGGGGGTTCTTC. This sequence encodes CAWSRLRGGGGFF.

CDR3 residues: CASSYGTYYGYTF. CDR3 nucleotides: TGTGCCAGCAGTTACGGGACATACTATGGCTACACCTTC. The chain joins TRBV6-5 to TRBJ1-2; D is possibly TRBD1 (6 bases). The CDR3 has 13 residues. Deletions cut 2 bases from V and 3 bases from J, with 7 bases between. The germline CDR1 and CDR2 sequences are MNHEY and SVGAGI.

V gene TRBV4-2 combines with J gene TRBJ2-3; weak D call: TRBD2 (6 bases). Germline CDR1 reads LGHNA; CDR2 reads YNFKEQ. The CDR3 is 16 amino acids. V was shortened by 1 base and J by 0 bases, with 11 bases between the two germline ends. DNA of the CDR3: TGTGCCAGCAGCCAAGGCCCGGGGGAGAGCACAGATACGCAGTATTTT. Protein sequence: CASSQGPGESTDTQYF.

The rearrangement joins TRBV4-3 to TRBJ2-1; D possibly corresponds to TRBD2 (7 bases). V was clipped by 1 base and J by 4 bases, with 14 bases between them. Germline CDR1 and CDR2: LGHNA and YSLEER. This CDR3 is built from 16 residues. CDR3 DNA: TGCGCCAGCAGCCAAGGTTTTGAGGGGGGGTACAATGAGCAGTTCTTC. It encodes CASSQGFEGGYNEQFF.

The CDR3, as DNA: TGTGCCAGCAGCTTGCCCGGGGGTAGTGCAGATACGCAGTATTTT. This sequence encodes CASSLPGGSADTQYF. The rearrangement joins TRBV5-8 to TRBJ2-3; TRBD2 is a possible D gene (6 bases). There are 15 residues in the CDR3. CDR1 and CDR2 (germline): SGHTS, YDEGEE. Trimming stripped 1 base from V and 4 bases from J, with 13 bases between.

This chain connects TRBV9 to TRBJ2-2; tentative D call: TRBD1 (7 bases). Germline loops: CDR1 SGDLS, CDR2 YYNGEE. V was trimmed by 2 bases and J by 3 bases, leaving 11 bases between them. CDR3 size: 15 residues. The chain's CDR3 is CASSVDRDYTGELFF. The DNA of the CDR3 is TGTGCCAGCAGCGTTGACAGGGACTACACCGGGGAGCTGTTTTTT.

This clone was recorded only once. The V call is TRBV13, the J call TRBJ2-3; TRBD2 might be the D (6 bases). With 9 bases removed from V and 0 bases from J, the gap between germline ends came to 10 bases. This CDR3 has 13 residues. The germline CDR1 and CDR2 sequences are PRHDT and FYEKMQ (reference sequence). The CDR3 DNA reads TGTGCCAGTGGGAGCGGGAGCACAGATACGCAGTATTTT. This gives the protein CASGSGSTDTQYF.

The rearrangement uses TRBV5-8 and TRBJ1-5; D ambiguous. Trimming cost V 0 bases and J 11 bases, with 6 bases left between them. This CDR3 spans 11 amino acids. Germline-derived CDR1 and CDR2 are SGHTS and YDEGEE. CDR3 in DNA: TGTGCCAGCAGCTTGGGTGCGGCCCAGCATTTT. Protein sequence: CASSLGAAQHF.

This clone was seen once. The chain combines TRBV5-1 with TRBJ2-3; D may be TRBD1 (6 bases). V lost 0 bases, J lost 0 bases, and 11 bases lay in between. The CDR3 runs 16 residues. Germline lookup yields CDR1 SGHRS and CDR2 YFSETQ. This CDR3 is CASSLGPGTSTDTQYF. CDR3 DNA: TGCGCCAGCAGCTTGGGACCCGGGACAAGCACAGATACGCAGTATTTT. Looking up the rest from reference TRBV5-1 and TRBJ2-3 gives the full variable domain: KAGVTQTPRYLIKTRGQQVTLSCSPISGHRSVSWYQQTPGQGLQFLFEYFSETQRNKGNFPGRFSGRQFSNSRSEMNVSTLELGDSALYLCASSLGPGTSTDTQYFGPGTRLTVL.

The chain uses TRBV4-3 and TRBJ2-1; 7 positions agree with TRBD1. The germline gives CDR1 LGHNA, CDR2 YSLEER. Losses at the gene ends were 1 base for V and 6 bases for J; bases not matched to a gene: 0. The CDR3 sequence is 13 residues long. CDR3 nucleotide sequence: TGCGCCAGCAGCCAAGGACAGGGCAATGAGCAGTTCTTC. Its translation: CASSQGQGNEQFF.

Remarks on this clone: Other DNA sequences in this sample translate to the same CDR3. The V gene is TRBV5-1, the J gene TRBJ1-1; D ambiguous. Germline V gene data show CDR1 as SGHRS and CDR2 as YFSETQ. This CDR3 has 14 residues. Trimming took 0 bases from V and 1 from J, leaving 7 bases between them. The CDR3 coding sequence is TGCGCCAGCAGCTTGGGGGCAGGGAACACTGAAGCTTTCTTT. It specifies CASSLGAGNTEAFF.

The J gene is TRBJ2-5, the V gene TRBV5-1; 7 bases are a match to TRBD1. CDR1 SGHRS and CDR2 YFSETQ come from the germline V gene. The trim removed 3 bases at V and 4 bases at J, leaving 3 bases unmatched. The CDR3 length is 13 residues. The CDR3 DNA reads TGCGCCAGCAGCTGGGACAGCGGAGAGACCCAGTACTTC. Amino acid sequence: CASSWDSGETQYF.

CDR3 bases: TGTGCCAGCAGCTTGGGGCTAGCGGGGGGCCCCCTCTCCTACGAGCAGTACTTC. It codes for CASSLGLAGGPLSYEQYF. The J gene is TRBJ2-7, the V gene TRBV5-6; the match to TRBD2 covers 11 bases. Germline V gives CDR1 SGHDT, CDR2 YYEEEE. The CDR3 spans 18 residues. Trimming took 0 bases from V and 0 from J; bases not matched to a gene: 8.

The chain joins TRBV7-9 to TRBJ2-3; no clear D. CDR3 length: 16 amino acids. Trimming removed 5 bases from V and 3 bases from J, with 18 bases in between. From germline, CDR1 is SEHNR and CDR2 FQNEAQ (reference sequence). In DNA, the CDR3 is TGTGCCAGCAGCCACCCTCCCTTTACTAAGACAGATACGCAGTATTTT. This codes for CASSHPPFTKTDTQYF.

The rearrangement uses TRBV5-4 and TRBJ2-7; 9 bases are shared with TRBD2. CDR1 is SGHNT, CDR2 YYREEE, per germline (reference sequence). V lost 4 bases to trimming and J lost 3 bases; unmatched junction nucleotides: 5. This CDR3 has 14 amino acids. The CDR3 region has the DNA TGTGCCAGCAGCACCGGACTAGCGAGCTACGAGCAGTACTTC. Protein product: CASSTGLASYEQYF.

The rearrangement links TRBV4-2 to TRBJ2-3; the match to TRBD2 covers 8 bases. Unmatched junction bases numbered 5, after V lost 1 base and J lost 2 bases. CDR1 and CDR2 from the germline V gene are LGHNA and YNFKEQ. This CDR3 region has 16 residues. CDR3 in amino acids: CASSQARGANTDTQYF. The DNA for the CDR3 is TGTGCCAGCAGCCAAGCGCGGGGGGCGAACACAGATACGCAGTATTTT.